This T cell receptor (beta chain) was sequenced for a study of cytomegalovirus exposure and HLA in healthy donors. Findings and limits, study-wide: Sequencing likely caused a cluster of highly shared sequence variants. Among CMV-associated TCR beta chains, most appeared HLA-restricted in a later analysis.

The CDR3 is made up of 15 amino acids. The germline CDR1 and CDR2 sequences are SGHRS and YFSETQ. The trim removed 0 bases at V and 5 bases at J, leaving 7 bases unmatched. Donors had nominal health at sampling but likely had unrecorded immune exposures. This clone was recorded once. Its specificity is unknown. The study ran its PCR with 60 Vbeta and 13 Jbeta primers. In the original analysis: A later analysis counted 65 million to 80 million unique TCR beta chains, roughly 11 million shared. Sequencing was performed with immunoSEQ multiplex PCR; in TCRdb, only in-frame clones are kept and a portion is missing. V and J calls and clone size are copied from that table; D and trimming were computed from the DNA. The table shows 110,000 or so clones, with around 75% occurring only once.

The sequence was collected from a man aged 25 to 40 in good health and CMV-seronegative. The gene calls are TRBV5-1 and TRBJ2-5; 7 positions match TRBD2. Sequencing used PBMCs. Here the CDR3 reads CASSLGASGLETQYF. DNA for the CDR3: TGCGCCAGCAGCTTGGGTGCTAGCGGATTGGAGACCCAGTACTTC.